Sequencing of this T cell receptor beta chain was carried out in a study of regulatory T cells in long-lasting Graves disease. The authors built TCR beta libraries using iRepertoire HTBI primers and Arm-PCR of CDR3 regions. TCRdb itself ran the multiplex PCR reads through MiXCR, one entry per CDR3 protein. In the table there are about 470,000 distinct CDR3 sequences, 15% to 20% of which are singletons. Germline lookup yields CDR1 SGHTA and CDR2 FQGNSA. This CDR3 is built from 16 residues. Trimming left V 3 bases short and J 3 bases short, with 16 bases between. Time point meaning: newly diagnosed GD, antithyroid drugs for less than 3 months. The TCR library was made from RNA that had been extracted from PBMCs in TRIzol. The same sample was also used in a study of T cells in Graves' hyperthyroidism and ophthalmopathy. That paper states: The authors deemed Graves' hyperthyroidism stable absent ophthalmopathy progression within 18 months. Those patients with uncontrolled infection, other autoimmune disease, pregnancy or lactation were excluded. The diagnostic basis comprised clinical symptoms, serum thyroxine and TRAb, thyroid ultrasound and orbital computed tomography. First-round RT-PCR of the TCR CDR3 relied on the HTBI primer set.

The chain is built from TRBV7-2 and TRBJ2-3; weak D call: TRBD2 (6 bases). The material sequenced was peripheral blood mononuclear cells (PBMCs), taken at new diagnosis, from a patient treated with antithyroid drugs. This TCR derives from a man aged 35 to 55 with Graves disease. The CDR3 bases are TGTGCCAGCAGCTTCCCAGGGCAGGAGGGAACAGATACGCAGTATTTT. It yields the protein CASSFPGQEGTDTQYF.